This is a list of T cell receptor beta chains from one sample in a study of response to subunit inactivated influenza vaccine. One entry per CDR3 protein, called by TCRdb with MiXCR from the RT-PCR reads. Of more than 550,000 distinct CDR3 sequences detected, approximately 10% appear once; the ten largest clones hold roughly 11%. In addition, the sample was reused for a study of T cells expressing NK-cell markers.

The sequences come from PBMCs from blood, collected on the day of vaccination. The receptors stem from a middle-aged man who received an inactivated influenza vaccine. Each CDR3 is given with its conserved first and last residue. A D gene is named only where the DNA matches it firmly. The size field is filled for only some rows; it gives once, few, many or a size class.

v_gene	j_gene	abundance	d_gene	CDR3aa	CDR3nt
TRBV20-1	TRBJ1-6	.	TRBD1	CSARRTGAVNSPLHF	TGCAGTGCTAGAAGGACAGGGGCTGTCAATTCACCCCTCCACTTT
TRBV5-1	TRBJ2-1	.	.	CASSQTPSLTGLSYNEQFF	TGCGCCAGCAGCCAGACCCCGAGTTTGACAGGATTATCCTACAATGAGCAGTTCTTC
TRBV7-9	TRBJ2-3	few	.	CASRDWITDTQYF	TGTGCCAGCAGAGACTGGATTACAGATACGCAGTATTTT
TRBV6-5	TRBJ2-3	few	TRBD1	CASRSGTGVSTDTQYF	TGTGCCAGCAGATCCGGGACAGGGGTCAGCACAGATACGCAGTATTTT
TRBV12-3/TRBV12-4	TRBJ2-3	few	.	CASSPLPTTSTDTQYF	TGTGCCAGCAGTCCACTACCGACAACTAGCACAGATACGCAGTATTTT
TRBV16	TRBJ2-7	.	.	CASSPSSTGSEQYF	TGTGCCAGCAGCCCCTCCTCAACGGGTAGCGAGCAGTACTTC
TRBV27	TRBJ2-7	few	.	CASSRVGRGSYF	.
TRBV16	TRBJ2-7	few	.	CASSQSAGDSYEQYF	TGTGCCAGCAGCCAATCGGCGGGGGACAGTTACGAGCAGTACTTC
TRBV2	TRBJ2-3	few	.	CASKAEEDTQYF	TGTGCCAGCAAGGCGGAGGAGGATACGCAGTATTTT
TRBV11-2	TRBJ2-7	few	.	CASSPRSTGVGYEQYF	TGTGCCAGCAGCCCCCGTAGTACGGGAGTGGGATACGAGCAGTACTTC
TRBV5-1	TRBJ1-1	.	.	CASSPRTDLNTEAFF	TGCGCCAGCAGCCCTAGGACGGATCTGAACACTGAAGCTTTCTTT
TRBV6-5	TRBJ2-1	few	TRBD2	CASSYQLAGNNEQFF	TGTGCCAGCAGTTACCAACTAGCGGGAAACAATGAGCAGTTCTTC
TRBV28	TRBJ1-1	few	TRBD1	CASSSGQGKIVSNTEAFF	TGTGCCAGCAGTTCGGGACAGGGAAAGATCGTGTCTAACACTGAAGCTTTCTTT
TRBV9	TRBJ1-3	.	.	CASSVATGASGNTIYF	TGTGCCAGCAGCGTAGCTACGGGGGCTTCTGGAAACACCATATATTTT
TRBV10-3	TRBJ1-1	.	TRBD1	CAISGSTGATTEAFF	TGTGCCATCAGTGGCTCGACAGGGGCGACCACTGAAGCTTTCTTT
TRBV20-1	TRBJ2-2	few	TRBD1	CGTGGTGELFF	TGCGGGACAGGGGGCACCGGGGAGCTGTTTTTT
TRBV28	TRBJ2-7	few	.	CATKVRGNFYEQYF	TGTGCCACCAAAGTCAGGGGAAATTTCTACGAGCAGTACTTC
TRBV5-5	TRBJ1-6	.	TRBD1	CASTRSSPGQLHF	TGTGCCAGCACCCGTAGCTCCCCGGGACAGCTCCACTTT
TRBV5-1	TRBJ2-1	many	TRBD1	CASSLGQGFYNEQFF	TGCGCCAGCAGCTTGGGACAGGGGTTCTACAATGAGCAGTTCTTC
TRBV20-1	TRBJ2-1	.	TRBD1	CSAQVPGQLYNEQFF	TGCAGTGCTCAGGTCCCGGGACAGCTTTACAATGAGCAGTTCTTC
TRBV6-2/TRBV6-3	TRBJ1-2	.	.	CASSYGGEGGYTF	TGTGCCAGCAGTTACGGCGGTGAGGGCGGCTACACCTTC
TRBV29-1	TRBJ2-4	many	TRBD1	CSVRGKLAKNIQYF	TGCAGCGTCAGGGGGAAACTAGCCAAAAACATTCAGTACTTC
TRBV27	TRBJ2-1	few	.	CASSSRTRYNEQFF	TGTGCCAGCAGTTCCCGGACTCGCTACAATGAGCAGTTCTTC
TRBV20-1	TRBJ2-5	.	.	CSARATQDRLLETQYF	TGCAGTGCTAGGGCTACTCAGGACAGACTATTGGAGACCCAGTACTTC
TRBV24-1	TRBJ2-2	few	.	CATSRKTNTGELFF	TGTGCCACCAGCAGGAAGACGAACACCGGGGAGCTGTTTTTT
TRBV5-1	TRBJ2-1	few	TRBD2	CASSLLTSGSLGEQFF	TGCGCCAGCAGCCTGCTAACTAGCGGGAGTTTAGGTGAGCAGTTCTTC
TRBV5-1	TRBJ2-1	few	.	CASSLEPPGGEQFF	TGCGCCAGCAGCTTGGAACCGCCCGGAGGTGAGCAGTTCTTC
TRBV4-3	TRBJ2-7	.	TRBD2	CASSQGGAGYEQYF	TGCGCCAGCAGCCAAGGGGGAGCGGGGTACGAGCAGTACTTC
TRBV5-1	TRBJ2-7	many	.	CASSLEEAAASPGYEQYF	TGCGCCAGCAGCTTGGAGGAAGCGGCTGCGTCTCCTGGGTACGAGCAGTACTTC
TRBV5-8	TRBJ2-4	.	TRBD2	CASSLVGRGMFKNIQYF	TGTGCCAGCAGCTTGGTGGGGCGGGGGATGTTCAAAAACATTCAGTACTTC
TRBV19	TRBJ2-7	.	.	CASSIEEDYEQYF	TGTGCCAGTAGTATAGAAGAAGACTACGAGCAGTACTTC
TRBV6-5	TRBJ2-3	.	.	CASSYSRQGIGADTQYF	TGTGCCAGCAGTTACTCCCGGCAGGGCATTGGAGCAGATACGCAGTATTTT
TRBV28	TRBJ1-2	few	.	CASSLSGLDYGYTF	TGTGCCAGCAGTTTATCAGGCCTAGACTATGGCTACACCTTC
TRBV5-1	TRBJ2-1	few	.	CASSLEQAASSYNEQFF	TGCGCCAGCAGCTTGGAGCAGGCAGCAAGCTCCTACAATGAGCAGTTCTTC
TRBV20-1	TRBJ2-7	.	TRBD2	CSAPRQAGDLEYF	TGCAGTGCGCCTAGACAAGCGGGGGACCTTGAGTACTTC
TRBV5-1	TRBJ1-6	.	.	CASGDLSGSPLHF	TGCGCCAGCGGGGACCTTAGCGGTTCACCCCTCCACTTT
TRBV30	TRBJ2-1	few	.	CAWSATLTYNEQFF	TGTGCCTGGAGTGCTACTCTTACCTACAATGAGCAGTTCTTC
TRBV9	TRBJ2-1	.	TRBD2	CASKGAGDEQFF	TGTGCCAGCAAAGGCGCGGGGGATGAGCAGTTCTTC
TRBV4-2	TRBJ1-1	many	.	CASSQDNLNTEAFF	TGTGCCAGCAGCCAAGACAACCTGAACACTGAAGCTTTCTTT
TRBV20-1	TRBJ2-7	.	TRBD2	CSARVLAGGGEQYF	TGCAGTGCTAGAGTACTAGCGGGAGGAGGCGAGCAGTACTTC
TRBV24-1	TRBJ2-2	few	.	CATSEPTGENTGELFF	TGTGCCACCAGTGAACCGACAGGCGAGAACACCGGGGAGCTGTTTTTT
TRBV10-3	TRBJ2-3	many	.	CAISEQGPDTQYF	TGTGCCATCAGTGAGCAGGGTCCAGATACGCAGTATTTT
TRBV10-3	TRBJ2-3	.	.	CAIRMGGASTDTQYF	TGTGCCATCAGGATGGGGGGGGCTAGCACAGATACGCAGTATTTT
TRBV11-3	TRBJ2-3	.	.	CASSSFDRTDTQYF	TGTGCCAGCAGCTCCTTTGACAGGACAGATACGCAGTATTTT